The present TCR beta chain was sequenced within a study of blood T cell repertoires in COVID-19. In the study overall: The United States, Italy and Spain provided the acute and convalescent COVID-19 samples. PBMCs, B-cell-depleted T cells, or T cells were the source of the cDNA or gDNA that made up the material.

Trimming took off 3 bases at V and 4 bases at J, with 25 bases between the two ends. CDR1 and CDR2 (germline): SGHDT, YYEEEE. The CDR3 length is 18 residues. Sequencing used immunoSEQ multiplex PCR; TCRdb keeps in-frame clones, though not all of them. Of some 260,000 clones in the sample, around 84% were seen once. This chain links TRBV5-6 with TRBJ1-2; D perhaps matches TRBD1 (5 bases). The sample was PBMCs or T cells enriched from blood (not recorded which). This receptor was identified in a man aged 30-40 years with acute COVID-19. The CDR3 DNA sequence: TGTGCCAGCAGCTCTCTAGGAAAGACAGATGAAGTCCTCTATGGCTACACCTTC. Protein product: CASSSLGKTDEVLYGYTF.